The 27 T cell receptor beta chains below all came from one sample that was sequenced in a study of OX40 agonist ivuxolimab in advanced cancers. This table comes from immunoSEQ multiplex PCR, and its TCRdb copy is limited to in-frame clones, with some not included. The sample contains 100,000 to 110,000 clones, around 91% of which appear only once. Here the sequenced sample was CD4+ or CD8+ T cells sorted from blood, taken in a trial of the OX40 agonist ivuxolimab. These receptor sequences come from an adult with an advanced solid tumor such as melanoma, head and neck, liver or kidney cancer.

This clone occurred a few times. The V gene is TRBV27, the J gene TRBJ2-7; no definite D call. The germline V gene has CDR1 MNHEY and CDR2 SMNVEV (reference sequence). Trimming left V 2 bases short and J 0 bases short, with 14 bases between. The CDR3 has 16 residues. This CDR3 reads CASSLTDETFSYEQYF. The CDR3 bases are TGTGCCAGCAGTTTAACGGACGAAACCTTCTCCTACGAGCAGTACTTC.

Written as DNA, the CDR3 is TGTGCCAGCAGCGTAGATGGGGGTATAAACACCATATATTTT. This translates into CASSVDGGINTIYF. The chain has TRBV9 and TRBJ1-3, with D possibly matching TRBD1 (5 bases). CDR3 length: 14 residues. V was trimmed by 0 bases and J by 6 bases, leaving 10 bases between them. Germline CDR1 SGDLS, CDR2 YYNGEE.

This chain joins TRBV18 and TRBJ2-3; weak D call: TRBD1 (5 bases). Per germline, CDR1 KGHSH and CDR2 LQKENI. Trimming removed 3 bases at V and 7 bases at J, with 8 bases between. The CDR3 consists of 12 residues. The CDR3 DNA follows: TGTGCCAGCTCACCGCAGGGTTATACGCAGTATTTT. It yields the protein CASSPQGYTQYF.

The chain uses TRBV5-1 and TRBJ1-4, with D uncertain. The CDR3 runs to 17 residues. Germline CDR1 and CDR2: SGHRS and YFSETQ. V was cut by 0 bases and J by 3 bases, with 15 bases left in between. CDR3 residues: CASSLAGVSRSNEKLFF. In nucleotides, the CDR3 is TGCGCCAGCAGCTTGGCCGGGGTCTCTAGGTCTAATGAAAAACTGTTTTTT.

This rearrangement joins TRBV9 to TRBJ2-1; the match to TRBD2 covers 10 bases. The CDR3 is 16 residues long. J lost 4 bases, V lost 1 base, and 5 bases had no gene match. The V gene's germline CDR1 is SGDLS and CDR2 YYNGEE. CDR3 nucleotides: TGTGCCAGCAGCGTATGGGGACTAGCGAGATACAATGAGCAGTTCTTC. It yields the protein CASSVWGLARYNEQFF.

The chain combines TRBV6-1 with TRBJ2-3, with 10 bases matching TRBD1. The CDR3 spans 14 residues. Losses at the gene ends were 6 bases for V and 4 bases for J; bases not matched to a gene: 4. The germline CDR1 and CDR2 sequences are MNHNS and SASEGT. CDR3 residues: CASSWDRGADTQYF. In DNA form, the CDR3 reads TGTGCCAGCAGCTGGGACAGGGGAGCAGATACGCAGTATTTT.

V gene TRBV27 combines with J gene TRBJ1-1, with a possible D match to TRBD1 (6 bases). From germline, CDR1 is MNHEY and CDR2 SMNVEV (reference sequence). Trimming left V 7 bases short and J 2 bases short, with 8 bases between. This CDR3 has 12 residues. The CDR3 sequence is CASKTGNTEAFF. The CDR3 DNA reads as TGTGCCAGCAAGACAGGTAACACTGAAGCTTTCTTT.

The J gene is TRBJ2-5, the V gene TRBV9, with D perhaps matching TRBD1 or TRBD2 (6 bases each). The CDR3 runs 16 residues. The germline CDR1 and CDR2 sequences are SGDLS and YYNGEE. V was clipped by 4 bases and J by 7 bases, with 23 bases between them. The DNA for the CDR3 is TGTGCCAGCAGCCCACAGGGTGATGGCGGGGTTGGGACCCAGTACTTC. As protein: CASSPQGDGGVGTQYF.

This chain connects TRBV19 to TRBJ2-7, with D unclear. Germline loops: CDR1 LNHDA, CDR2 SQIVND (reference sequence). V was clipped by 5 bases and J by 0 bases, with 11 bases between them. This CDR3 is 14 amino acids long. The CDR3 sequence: CASSARVLSYEQYF. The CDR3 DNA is TGTGCCAGTAGTGCCCGAGTGCTCTCCTACGAGCAGTACTTC.

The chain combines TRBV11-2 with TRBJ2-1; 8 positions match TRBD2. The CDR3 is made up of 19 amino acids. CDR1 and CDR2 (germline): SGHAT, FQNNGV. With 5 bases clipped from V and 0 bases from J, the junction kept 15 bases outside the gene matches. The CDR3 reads CASSAGGHLGSGSYNEQFF. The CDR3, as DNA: TGTGCCAGCAGCGCGGGAGGCCACCTCGGTTCGGGCTCCTACAATGAGCAGTTCTTC.

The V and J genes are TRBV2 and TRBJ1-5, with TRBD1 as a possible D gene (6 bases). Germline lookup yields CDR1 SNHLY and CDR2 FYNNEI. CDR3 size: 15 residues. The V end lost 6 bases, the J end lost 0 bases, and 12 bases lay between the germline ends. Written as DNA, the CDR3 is TGTGCCAGCAGCCGACAGGAACCTAGCAATCAGCCCCAGCATTTT. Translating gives CASSRQEPSNQPQHF.

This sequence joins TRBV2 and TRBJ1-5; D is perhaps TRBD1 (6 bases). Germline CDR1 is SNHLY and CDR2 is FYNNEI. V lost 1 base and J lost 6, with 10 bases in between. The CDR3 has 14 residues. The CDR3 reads CASSEDRAAQPQHF. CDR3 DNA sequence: TGTGCCAGCAGTGAAGACAGGGCGGCTCAGCCCCAGCATTTT.

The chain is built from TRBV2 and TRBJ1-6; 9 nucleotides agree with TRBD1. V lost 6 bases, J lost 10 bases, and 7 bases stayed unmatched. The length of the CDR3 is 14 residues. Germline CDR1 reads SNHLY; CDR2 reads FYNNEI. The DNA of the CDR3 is TGTGCCAGCAGGCGCGGACAGGGGAAATCACCCCTCCACTTT. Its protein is CASRRGQGKSPLHF.

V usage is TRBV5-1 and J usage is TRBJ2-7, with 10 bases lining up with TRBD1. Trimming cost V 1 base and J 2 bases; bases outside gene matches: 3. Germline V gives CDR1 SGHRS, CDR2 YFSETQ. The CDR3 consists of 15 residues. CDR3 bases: TGCGCCAGCAGCTTGAGGACAGGGGGACCCTACGAGCAGTACTTC. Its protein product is CASSLRTGGPYEQYF. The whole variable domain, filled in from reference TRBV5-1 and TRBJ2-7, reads KAGVTQTPRYLIKTRGQQVTLSCSPISGHRSVSWYQQTPGQGLQFLFEYFSETQRNKGNFPGRFSGRQFSNSRSEMNVSTLELGDSALYLCASSLRTGGPYEQYFGPGTRLTVT.

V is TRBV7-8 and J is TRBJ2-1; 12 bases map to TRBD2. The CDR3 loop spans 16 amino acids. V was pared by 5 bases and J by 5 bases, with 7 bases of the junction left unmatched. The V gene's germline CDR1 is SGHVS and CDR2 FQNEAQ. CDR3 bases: TGTGCCAGCAGCCAGCTAGCGGGAGGGGTTAACAATGAGCAGTTCTTC. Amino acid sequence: CASSQLAGGVNNEQFF.

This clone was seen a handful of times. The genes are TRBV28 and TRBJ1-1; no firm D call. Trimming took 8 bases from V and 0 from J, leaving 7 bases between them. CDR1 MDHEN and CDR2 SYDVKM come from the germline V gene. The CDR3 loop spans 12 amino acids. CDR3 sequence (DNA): TGTGCCAGCGAGAAGGTGAACACTGAAGCTTTCTTT. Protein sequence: CASEKVNTEAFF. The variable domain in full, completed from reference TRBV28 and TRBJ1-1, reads DVKVTQSSRYLVKRTGEKVFLECVQDMDHENMFWYRQDPGLGLRLIYFSYDVKMKEKGDIPEGYSVSREKKERFSLILESASTNQTSMYLCASEKVNTEAFFGQGTRLTVV.

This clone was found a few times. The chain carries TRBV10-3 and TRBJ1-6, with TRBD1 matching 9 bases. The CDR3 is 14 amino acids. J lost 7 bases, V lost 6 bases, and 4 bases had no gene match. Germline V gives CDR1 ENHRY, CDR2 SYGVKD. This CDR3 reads CAISRTGENSPLHF. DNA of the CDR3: TGTGCCATCAGCAGGACAGGGGAAAATTCACCCCTCCACTTT.

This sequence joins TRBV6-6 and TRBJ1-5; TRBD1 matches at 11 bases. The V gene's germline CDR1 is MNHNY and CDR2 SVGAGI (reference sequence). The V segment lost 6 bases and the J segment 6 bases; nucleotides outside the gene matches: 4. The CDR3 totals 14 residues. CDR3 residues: CASRKDRGRQPQHF. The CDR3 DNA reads TGTGCCAGCAGGAAGGACAGGGGGCGTCAGCCCCAGCATTTT.

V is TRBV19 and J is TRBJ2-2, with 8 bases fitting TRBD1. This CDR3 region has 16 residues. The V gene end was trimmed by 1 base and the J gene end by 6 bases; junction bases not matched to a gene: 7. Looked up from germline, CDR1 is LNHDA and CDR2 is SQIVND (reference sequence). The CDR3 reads CASSIGQGAYAGELFF. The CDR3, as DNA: TGTGCCAGTAGTATAGGTCAGGGGGCATATGCCGGGGAGCTGTTTTTT.

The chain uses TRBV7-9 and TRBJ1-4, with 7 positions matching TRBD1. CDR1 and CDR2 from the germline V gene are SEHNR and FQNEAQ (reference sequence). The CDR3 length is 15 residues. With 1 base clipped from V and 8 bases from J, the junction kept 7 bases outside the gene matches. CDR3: CASSLVRQGGEKLFF. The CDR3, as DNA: TGTGCCAGCAGCTTAGTTCGACAGGGAGGGGAAAAACTGTTTTTT.

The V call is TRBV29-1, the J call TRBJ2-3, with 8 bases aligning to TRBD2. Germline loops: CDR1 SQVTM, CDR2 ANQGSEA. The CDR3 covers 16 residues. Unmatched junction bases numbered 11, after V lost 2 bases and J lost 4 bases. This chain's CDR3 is CSVEIPTAGVADTQYF. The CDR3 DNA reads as TGCAGCGTTGAAATTCCGACAGCGGGGGTGGCAGATACGCAGTATTTT.

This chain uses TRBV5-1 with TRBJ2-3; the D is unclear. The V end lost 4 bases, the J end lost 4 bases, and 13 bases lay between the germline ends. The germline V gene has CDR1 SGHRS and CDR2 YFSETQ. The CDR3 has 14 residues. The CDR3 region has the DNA TGCGCCAGCAGCCTACGGCCTGGTTCAGATACGCAGTATTTT. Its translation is CASSLRPGSDTQYF.

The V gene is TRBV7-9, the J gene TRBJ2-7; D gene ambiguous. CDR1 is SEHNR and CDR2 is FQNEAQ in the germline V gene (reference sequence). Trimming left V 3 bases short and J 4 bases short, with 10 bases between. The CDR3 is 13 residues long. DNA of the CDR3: TGTGCCAGCAGCTTTGGCGAGAGGTACGAGCAGTACTTC. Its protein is CASSFGERYEQYF.

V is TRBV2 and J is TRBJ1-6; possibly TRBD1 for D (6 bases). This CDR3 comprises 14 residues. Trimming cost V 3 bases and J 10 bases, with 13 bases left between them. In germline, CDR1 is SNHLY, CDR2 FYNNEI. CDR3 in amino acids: CASSDAGGASPLHF. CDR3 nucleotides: TGTGCCAGCAGTGATGCGGGGGGCGCCTCACCCCTCCACTTT.

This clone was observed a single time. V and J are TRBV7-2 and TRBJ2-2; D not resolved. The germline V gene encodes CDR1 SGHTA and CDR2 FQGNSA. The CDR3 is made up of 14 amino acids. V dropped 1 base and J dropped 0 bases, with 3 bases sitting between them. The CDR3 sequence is CASSLVSNTGELFF. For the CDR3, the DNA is TGTGCCAGCAGCTTAGTGTCGAACACCGGGGAGCTGTTTTTT.

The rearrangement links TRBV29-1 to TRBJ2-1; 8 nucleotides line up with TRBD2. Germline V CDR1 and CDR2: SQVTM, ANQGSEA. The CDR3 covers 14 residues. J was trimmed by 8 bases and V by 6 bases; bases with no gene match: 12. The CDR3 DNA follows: TGCAGCGTAGTAGGCGGGGGGTCCTGGTATGAGCAGTTCTTC. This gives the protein CSVVGGGSWYEQFF.

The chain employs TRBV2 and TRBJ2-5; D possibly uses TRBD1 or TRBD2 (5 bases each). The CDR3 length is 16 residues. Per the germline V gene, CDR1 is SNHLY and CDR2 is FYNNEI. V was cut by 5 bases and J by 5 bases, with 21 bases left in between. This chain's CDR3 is CASSRTGTLTRETQYF. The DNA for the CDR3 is TGTGCCAGCAGTAGAACCGGGACCCTCACTAGGGAGACCCAGTACTTC.